The next 10 T cell receptor beta chains were all read from a single sample in a study of OX40 agonist ivuxolimab in advanced cancers. The protocol was immunoSEQ multiplex PCR, while the TCRdb copy is restricted to in-frame clones and leaves out a portion. The data show about 12,000 clones, 80% to 90% seen once. The sample in question was CD4+ or CD8+ T cells sorted from blood, obtained in a trial of the OX40 agonist ivuxolimab. The receptors were sampled from an adult with an advanced solid tumor such as melanoma, head and neck, liver or kidney cancer.

The gene calls are TRBV27 and TRBJ2-7; either TRBD1 or TRBD2 may supply D (5 bases each). CDR3 length: 14 amino acids. The V end was cut by 6 bases, the J end by 1 base, with 13 bases between. CDR1 and CDR2 from the germline V gene are MNHEY and SMNVEV (reference sequence). DNA of the CDR3: TGTGCCAGCAGCGGGACCCTCGGATCCTACGAGCAGTACTTC. Translating it yields CASSGTLGSYEQYF.

The chain links TRBV14 to TRBJ2-1; 9 bases fit TRBD1. CDR3 length: 17 residues. Losses at the gene ends were 1 base for V and 2 bases for J; bases not matched to a gene: 6. Germline CDR1 reads SGHDN; CDR2 reads FVKESK. CDR3: CASSQVGGTGTYNEQFF. The DNA of the CDR3 is TGTGCCAGCAGCCAAGTCGGGGGGACAGGGACCTACAATGAGCAGTTCTTC.

V and J are TRBV15 and TRBJ2-3, with D perhaps TRBD2 (5 bases). The germline V and J ends were trimmed by 7 bases and 7 bases, with 9 bases remaining between them. This CDR3 spans 11 amino acids. The germline gives CDR1 LNHNV, CDR2 YYDKDF (reference sequence). This CDR3 is CATTQDYTQYF. CDR3 nucleotides: TGTGCCACCACCCAGGACTATACGCAGTATTTT. Variable domain in full (rest from reference TRBV15 and TRBJ2-3): DAMVIQNPRYQVTQFGKPVTLSCSQTLNHNVMYWYQQKSSQAPKLLFHYYDKDFNNEADTPDNFQSRRPNTSFCFLDIRSPGLGDTAMYLCATTQDYTQYFGPGTRLTVL.

This rearrangement joins TRBV4-3 to TRBJ2-1; unclear D gene. Trimming removed 0 bases at V and 8 bases at J, with 17 bases between. Germline-derived CDR1 and CDR2 are LGHNA and YSLEER. The CDR3 runs to 16 residues. This CDR3 reads CASSQEMRQVWDEQFF. In DNA form, the CDR3 reads TGCGCCAGCAGCCAAGAGATGAGGCAGGTTTGGGATGAGCAGTTCTTC.

The genes are TRBV7-9 and TRBJ2-3; D gene uncertain. Germline-derived CDR1 and CDR2 are SEHNR and FQNEAQ (reference sequence). V was cut by 5 bases and J by 2 bases, with 14 bases left in between. The CDR3 is 15 residues long. The chain's CDR3 is CASSPYGGFTDTQYF. In DNA form, the CDR3 reads TGTGCCAGCAGCCCTTATGGTGGTTTCACAGATACGCAGTATTTT.

The rearrangement links TRBV6-6 to TRBJ2-2; D uncertain. V lost 2 bases, J lost 2 bases, and 3 bases lay in between. Germline V gene lookup returns CDR1 MNHNY and CDR2 SVGAGI (reference sequence). The CDR3 consists of 13 residues. CDR3 residues: CASSYLNTGELFF. The DNA for the CDR3 is TGTGCCAGCAGTTACCTTAACACCGGGGAGCTGTTTTTT.

The J gene is TRBJ1-4, the V gene TRBV5-1; TRBD1 matches at 8 bases. V was clipped by 4 bases and J by 3 bases; unmatched bases: 8. The CDR3 has 16 residues. Germline V gene lookup returns CDR1 SGHRS and CDR2 YFSETQ. The CDR3 sequence: CASSLSTTGANEKLFF. The CDR3 bases are TGCGCCAGCAGCCTAAGTACGACAGGGGCTAATGAAAAACTGTTTTTT.

On this clone itself: This may be a read error, as it is one base from a much larger clone. The gene calls are TRBV2 and TRBJ1-1; D unclear. The germline CDR1 and CDR2 sequences are SNHLY and FYNNEI. The length of the CDR3 is 11 residues. CDR3: CSNYLRGEAFF. Written as DNA, the CDR3 is TGTTCCAATTACCTCCGGGGTGAAGCTTTCTTT. Together with reference TRBV2 and TRBJ1-1, the CDR3 gives the full variable domain: EPEVTQTPSHQVTQMGQEVILRCVPISNHLYFYWYRQILGQKVEFLVSFYNNEISEKSEIFDDQFSVERPDGSNFTLKIRSTKLEDSAMYFCSNYLRGEAFFGQGTRLTVV.

The chain uses TRBV19 and TRBJ2-1, with D perhaps given as TRBD1 or TRBD2 (7 bases each). The V end lost 4 bases, the J end lost 4 bases, and 14 bases lay between the germline ends. The germline CDR1 and CDR2 sequences are LNHDA and SQIVND (reference sequence). The CDR3 runs to 15 residues. DNA of the CDR3: TGTGCCAGTAGTAGATGGGAGGGGGCATACAATGAGCAGTTCTTC. This sequence encodes CASSRWEGAYNEQFF.

The chain has TRBV7-2 and TRBJ2-7; D is undetermined. V lost 5 bases to trimming and J lost 7 bases, with 9 bases between them. The CDR3 has 11 amino acids. Germline CDR1 reads SGHTA; CDR2 reads FQGNSA. As DNA, the CDR3 is TGTGCCAGCAGCACCGGTGGGGAGCAGTACTTC. Amino acid sequence: CASSTGGEQYF.